This T cell receptor beta chain was recovered during a study of CD8 T cells in ankylosing spondylitis. Molecular-barcoded quantitative 5'-RACE produced these TCR beta libraries. TCRdb independently ran MiXCR on the 5' RACE reads; one entry per CDR3 protein. The sample consists of under 150,000 distinct CDR3 sequences, 15% to 20% of them appearing once. Study-wide results and caveats: A motif of seven or eight highly homologous TCR beta variants was seen as apparently characteristic of ankylosing spondylitis blood.

Points on this clonotype: Its antigen is as yet unknown.

The J segment lost 6 bases and the V segment lost 3 bases, leaving 11 bases of the junction unmatched. CDR3 size: 15 residues. Germline CDR1 reads SGHRS; CDR2 reads YFSETQ. Sequencing was carried out using blood, either unsorted or a sorted T cell fraction (not recorded which). The origin of this receptor is a male donor with ankylosing spondylitis. This chain connects TRBV5-1 to TRBJ1-1, with 7 bases fitting TRBD1. The CDR3 region has the DNA TGCGCCAGCAGCTCACGGACAGGAGCCGGGTCTGAAGCTTTCTTT. It yields the protein CASSSRTGAGSEAFF. Full variable domain (remainder filled in from reference TRBV5-1 and TRBJ1-1): KAGVTQTPRYLIKTRGQQVTLSCSPISGHRSVSWYQQTPGQGLQFLFEYFSETQRNKGNFPGRFSGRQFSNSRSEMNVSTLELGDSALYLCASSSRTGAGSEAFFGQGTRLTVV.